This is a list of T cell receptor beta chains from one sample in a study of T cell repertoires in cytomegalovirus infection. TCRdb re-analysed the reads in MiXCR, keeping a single row per CDR3 protein. This table holds roughly 570,000 distinct CDR3 sequences, just under 40% found once. Their antigens are not known. Sequencing was performed on cultured PBMCs, taken from culture after CMV antigen stimulation. The receptors shown here come from a human donor in good health (CMV status not recorded). Some clones in this sample may be carry-over from other donors' samples. CDR3s include the opening cysteine and the closing phenylalanine or tryptophan. Each record gives: D gene, clone size, CDR3 length, V gene, J gene, CDR3 protein, CDR3 DNA. A D gene is named only where the DNA matches it firmly. Clone size is stated in some rows and not others, as once, few, many or a class when expanded.

D: TRBD1
size: NA
length: 16
V: TRBV6-2/TRBV6-3
J: TRBJ2-7
CDR3: CASSYFQLRDSYEQYF
DNA: TGTGCCAGCAGTTACTTCCAACTGAGGGACAGCTACGAGCAGTACTTC

D: TRBD2
size: NA
length: 17
V: TRBV10-2
J: TRBJ2-7
CDR3: CASTRGLAGVPDYEQYF
DNA: TGCGCCAGCACTCGAGGACTAGCGGGAGTCCCGGACTACGAGCAGTACTTC

D: TRBD2
size: few
length: 15
V: TRBV5-1
J: TRBJ2-7
CDR3: CASSLLAGRAHEQYF
DNA: TGCGCCAGCAGCTTGTTAGCCGGGAGGGCACACGAGCAGTACTTC

D: NA
size: many
length: 13
V: TRBV6-2/TRBV6-3
J: TRBJ1-2
CDR3: CASSRTANYGYTF
DNA: TGTGCCAGCAGCCGGACAGCGAACTATGGCTACACCTTC

D: TRBD2
size: NA
length: 16
V: TRBV27
J: TRBJ2-3
CDR3: CASTPLGRGSADTQYF
DNA: TGTGCCAGCACCCCATTGGGGCGGGGGAGCGCAGATACGCAGTATTTT

D: TRBD1
size: once
length: 16
V: TRBV20-1
J: TRBJ2-2
CDR3: CSAVDPRTGVTGELFF
DNA: TGCAGTGCCGTAGACCCGAGGACAGGGGTCACCGGGGAGCTGTTTTTT

D: TRBD2
size: once
length: 16
V: TRBV10-3
J: TRBJ2-3
CDR3: CAISESVAGGTDTQYF
DNA: TGTGCCATCAGTGAGTCTGTCGCGGGGGGCACAGATACGCAGTATTTT

D: TRBD2
size: few
length: 15
V: TRBV11-1
J: TRBJ2-5
CDR3: CASSPQAGIGETQYF
DNA: TGTGCCAGCAGCCCTCAAGCGGGGATAGGAGAGACCCAGTACTTC

D: TRBD2
size: many
length: 12
V: TRBV12-3/TRBV12-4
J: TRBJ2-7
CDR3: CASSTGLYEQYF
DNA: TGTGCCAGCAGTACGGGACTATACGAGCAGTACTTC

D: NA
size: NA
length: 15
V: TRBV12-3/TRBV12-4
J: TRBJ1-1
CDR3: CASSLRGGLGTEAFF
DNA: TGTGCCAGCAGTTTACGGGGGGGTTTGGGCACTGAAGCTTTCTTT

D: NA
size: NA
length: 14
V: TRBV4-1
J: TRBJ2-3
CDR3: CASSQGDSWDTQYF
DNA: TGCGCCAGCAGCCAAGGGGACTCTTGGGATACGCAGTATTTT

D: TRBD2
size: NA
length: 15
V: TRBV12-3/TRBV12-4
J: TRBJ2-1
CDR3: CASSPGTSNYNEQFF
DNA: TGTGCCAGCAGTCCCGGGACTAGCAACTACAATGAGCAGTTCTTC

D: NA
size: NA
length: 16
V: TRBV4-3
J: TRBJ2-1
CDR3: CASSPGGGRPYNEQFF
DNA: TGCGCCAGCAGCCCAGGGGGCGGGAGACCCTACAATGAGCAGTTCTTC

D: TRBD1
size: NA
length: 16
V: TRBV28
J: TRBJ2-3
CDR3: CASSLQGKEGTDTQYF
DNA: TGTGCCAGCAGTCTACAGGGGAAAGAGGGTACAGATACGCAGTATTTT

D: NA
size: NA
length: 16
V: TRBV9
J: TRBJ2-5
CDR3: CASSVGTGRSQETQYF
DNA: TGTGCCAGCAGCGTAGGTACAGGACGGAGCCAAGAGACCCAGTACTTC

D: TRBD2
size: NA
length: 19
V: TRBV27
J: TRBJ2-7
CDR3: CATRRASAPSREAAYEQYF
DNA: TGTGCCACCCGTCGGGCCAGCGCCCCGTCCCGGGAGGCGGCCTACGAGCAGTACTTC

D: NA
size: few
length: 15
V: TRBV11-2
J: TRBJ2-3
CDR3: CASSPDRDSTDTQYF
DNA: TGTGCCAGCAGCCCGGACAGAGACAGCACAGATACGCAGTATTTT

D: NA
size: NA
length: 15
V: TRBV11-2
J: TRBJ2-3
CDR3: CASSQGSIGADTQYF
DNA: TGTGCCAGCAGCCAGGGCAGCATTGGGGCAGATACGCAGTATTTT

D: TRBD2
size: few
length: 18
V: TRBV7-9
J: TRBJ2-7
CDR3: CASSPPLTSGKTTYEQYF
DNA: TGTGCCAGCAGCCCACCGTTGACTAGCGGGAAAACCACCTACGAGCAGTACTTC

D: NA
size: many
length: 17
V: TRBV7-2
J: TRBJ1-1
CDR3: CASSLRSAGQGGTEAFF
DNA: TGTGCCAGCAGCTTACGGTCGGCAGGCCAAGGGGGCACTGAAGCTTTCTTT

D: NA
size: NA
length: 17
V: TRBV12-3/TRBV12-4
J: TRBJ2-7
CDR3: CASSLGRTDLYSYEQYF
DNA: TGTGCCAGCAGTTTAGGGAGGACCGACCTATACTCCTACGAGCAGTACTTC

D: NA
size: NA
length: 13
V: TRBV5-4
J: TRBJ2-5
CDR3: CASSLGLDETQYF
DNA: TGTGCCAGCAGCTTGGGACTAGACGAGACCCAGTACTTC

D: TRBD1
size: NA
length: 15
V: TRBV7-9
J: TRBJ1-4
CDR3: CASSEPGTANEKLFF
DNA: TGTGCCAGCAGCGAACCCGGGACAGCTAATGAAAAACTGTTTTTT

D: TRBD2
size: NA
length: 15
V: TRBV7-2
J: TRBJ2-1
CDR3: CASSPASGGGHEQFF
DNA: TGTGCCAGCAGCCCAGCTAGCGGGGGCGGTCATGAGCAGTTCTTC

D: TRBD1
size: few
length: 16
V: TRBV6-5
J: TRBJ1-1
CDR3: CASARGTASMNTEAFF
DNA: TGTGCCAGCGCAAGGGGGACAGCTAGCATGAACACTGAAGCTTTCTTT

D: TRBD2
size: NA
length: 15
V: TRBV11-2
J: TRBJ2-1
CDR3: CASSLGTSRNSEQFF
DNA: TGTGCCAGCAGCTTAGGGACTAGCAGAAACAGTGAGCAGTTCTTC

D: NA
size: many
length: 14
V: TRBV7-2
J: TRBJ2-2
CDR3: CASSPTLATGELFF
DNA: TGTGCCAGCAGCCCTACCCTTGCCACCGGGGAGCTGTTTTTT

D: NA
size: NA
length: 13
V: TRBV7-2
J: TRBJ2-3
CDR3: CASSRGDWGTQYF
DNA: TGTGCCAGCAGCAGGGGAGACTGGGGTACGCAGTATTTT

D: NA
size: few
length: 15
V: TRBV7-6
J: TRBJ1-2
CDR3: CASSRWDVANYGYTF
DNA: TGTGCCAGCAGCCGATGGGACGTAGCTAACTATGGCTACACCTTC

D: NA
size: NA
length: 13
V: TRBV2
J: TRBJ2-7
CDR3: CASSRVLSYEQYF
DNA: TGTGCCAGCAGTAGGGTTTTATCCTACGAGCAGTACTTC

D: NA
size: NA
length: 13
V: TRBV3-1
J: TRBJ2-7
CDR3: CASSRGWQYEQYF
DNA: TGTGCCAGCAGCCGGGGGTGGCAGTACGAGCAGTACTTC

D: TRBD2
size: NA
length: 18
V: TRBV11-2
J: TRBJ2-7
CDR3: CASVTPGERGGTSYEQYF
DNA: TGTGCCAGCGTCACCCCGGGAGAGCGGGGGGGGACCTCCTACGAGCAGTACTTC

D: NA
size: few
length: 16
V: TRBV7-8
J: TRBJ2-7
CDR3: CASSPRSVGSSYEQYF
DNA: TGTGCCAGCAGCCCCCGGTCGGTGGGATCCTCCTACGAGCAGTACTTC

D: TRBD2
size: NA
length: 14
V: TRBV20-1
J: TRBJ2-5
CDR3: CSATPAGGPETQYF
DNA: TGCAGTGCTACGCCAGCGGGAGGGCCAGAGACCCAGTACTTC

D: NA
size: few
length: 15
V: TRBV12-3/TRBV12-4
J: TRBJ1-5
CDR3: CASSKPGVGSDAQHF
DNA: TGTGCCAGCAGTAAGCCGGGGGTAGGCTCGGATGCCCAGCATTTT

D: NA
size: NA
length: 14
V: TRBV29-1
J: TRBJ2-3
CDR3: CSVELPSGTDTQYF
DNA: TGCAGCGTTGAACTCCCCAGCGGCACAGATACGCAGTATTTT

D: NA
size: NA
length: 15
V: TRBV4-1
J: TRBJ2-3
CDR3: CASSQESRPTDTQYF
DNA: TGCGCCAGCAGCCAAGAATCCAGGCCCACAGATACGCAGTATTTT

D: TRBD1
size: NA
length: 11
V: TRBV6-6
J: TRBJ2-3
CDR3: CATLQGDTQYF
DNA: TGTGCCACGCTACAGGGGGATACGCAGTATTTT

D: TRBD2
size: NA
length: 15
V: TRBV18
J: TRBJ2-1
CDR3: CASSPVAGERNEQFF
DNA: TGTGCCAGCTCACCGGTAGCGGGAGAACGCAATGAGCAGTTCTTC

D: TRBD1
size: NA
length: 16
V: TRBV10-3
J: TRBJ2-7
CDR3: CATRGQWARSSYEQYF
DNA: TGTGCCACCAGGGGACAGTGGGCCCGGAGCTCCTACGAGCAGTACTTC

D: NA
size: once
length: 18
V: TRBV7-3
J: TRBJ1-1
CDR3: CASSTTTGPTTRDTEAFF
DNA: TGTGCCAGCAGCACCACCACCGGGCCAACTACAAGGGACACTGAAGCTTTCTTT

D: NA
size: NA
length: 16
V: TRBV27
J: TRBJ2-1
CDR3: CASIPLAGGSYNEQFF
DNA: TGTGCCAGCATCCCTCTAGCAGGTGGCTCCTACAATGAGCAGTTCTTC

D: NA
size: NA
length: 17
V: TRBV7-2
J: TRBJ1-2
CDR3: CASSPRQGKGVNYGYTF
DNA: TGTGCCAGCAGCCCTAGGCAGGGAAAGGGCGTTAACTATGGCTACACCTTC

D: NA
size: many
length: 13
V: TRBV7-2
J: TRBJ1-1
CDR3: CASSTRGYTEAFF
DNA: TGTGCCAGCAGCACTCGGGGATACACTGAAGCTTTCTTT

D: TRBD1
size: once
length: 14
V: TRBV6-6
J: TRBJ1-2
CDR3: CASTQDRGDYGYTF
DNA: TGTGCCAGCACTCAGGACAGGGGGGACTATGGCTACACCTTC

D: NA
size: NA
length: 14
V: TRBV12-3/TRBV12-4
J: TRBJ1-6
CDR3: CASSPGPSNSPLHF
DNA: TGTGCCAGCAGTCCCGGGCCTTCTAATTCACCCCTCCACTTT

D: NA
size: few
length: 13
V: TRBV7-8
J: TRBJ1-6
CDR3: CASRTVQNSPLHF
DNA: TGTGCCAGCCGGACAGTACAAAATTCACCCCTCCACTTT

D: NA
size: NA
length: 12
V: TRBV7-2
J: TRBJ2-7
CDR3: CASSFGIDGQYF
DNA: TGTGCCAGCAGCTTCGGGATCGACGGGCAGTACTTC

D: TRBD1
size: many
length: 15
V: TRBV7-2
J: TRBJ1-5
CDR3: CASSARRGPNQPQHF
DNA: TGTGCCAGCAGCGCCCGCAGGGGGCCCAATCAGCCCCAGCATTTT

D: NA
size: medium-sized
length: 14
V: TRBV11-2
J: TRBJ2-3
CDR3: CASSRGQGGNTQYF
DNA: TGTGCCAGCAGCCGCGGACAGGGAGGGAATACGCAGTATTTT

D: TRBD2
size: few
length: 16
V: TRBV4-3
J: TRBJ2-2
CDR3: CASSQFHGGITGELFF
DNA: TGCGCCAGCAGCCAATTCCACGGGGGGATCACCGGGGAGCTGTTTTTT

D: NA
size: few
length: 18
V: TRBV7-8
J: TRBJ1-2
CDR3: CASSSLPRMDRAEYGYTF
DNA: TGTGCCAGCAGCTCCCTGCCAAGGATGGATAGAGCAGAGTATGGCTACACCTTC

D: NA
size: NA
length: 14
V: TRBV14
J: TRBJ2-5
CDR3: CASSQEVGEETQYF
DNA: TGTGCCAGCAGCCAAGAGGTGGGGGAAGAGACCCAGTACTTC

D: NA
size: NA
length: 13
V: TRBV7-2
J: TRBJ1-2
CDR3: CASSFRTSNGYTF
DNA: TGTGCCAGCAGCTTCAGGACTTCAAATGGCTACACCTTC

D: NA
size: NA
length: 15
V: TRBV18
J: TRBJ2-7
CDR3: CASSLTRGAGYEQYF
DNA: TGTGCCAGCTCACTTACCCGGGGGGCCGGGTACGAGCAGTACTTC

D: NA
size: NA
length: 16
V: TRBV19
J: TRBJ2-1
CDR3: CASSIDEAYRYNEQFF
DNA: TGTGCCAGTAGTATAGACGAAGCGTACCGATACAATGAGCAGTTCTTC

D: NA
size: many
length: 12
V: TRBV7-9
J: TRBJ2-5
CDR3: CASSRVGETQYF
DNA: TGTGCCAGCAGCCGGGTGGGGGAGACCCAGTACTTC

D: NA
size: NA
length: 14
V: TRBV12-5
J: TRBJ1-5
CDR3: CASGSRESNQPQHF
DNA: TGTGCTAGTGGCTCCCGTGAGAGCAATCAGCCCCAGCATTTT

D: TRBD2
size: NA
length: 14
V: TRBV7-2
J: TRBJ2-1
CDR3: CASSSQRGYNEQFF
DNA: TGTGCCAGCAGCTCACAGCGGGGCTACAATGAGCAGTTCTTC

D: NA
size: NA
length: 14
V: TRBV5-1
J: TRBJ1-4
CDR3: CASSLGPGREKLFF
DNA: TGCGCCAGCAGCTTGGGCCCTGGAAGGGAAAAACTGTTTTTT